This T cell receptor beta chain was retrieved from a study of shared clonotypes between healthy human individuals. Study-wide context: Donors had three CD4 naive, three CD4 memory, two CD8 naive and one CD8 memory plate apiece.

Here immunoSEQ multiplex PCR was the method, and the copy in TCRdb shows in-frame clones only, minus some. The table includes fewer than 3 million clones, 92% detected once. The CDR3 covers 15 residues. The germline V gene has CDR1 LGHNA and CDR2 YNFKEQ. The V and J ends lost 0 bases and 3 bases respectively, with 11 bases between them. Donors had no recently reported acute infections or vaccinations and were HIV-negative. This rearrangement joins TRBV4-2 to TRBJ1-1, with a weak D call TRBD1 (6 bases). The origin of this receptor is a man between 18 and 35 years old in good health. Some clones in this sample may be carry-over from other donors' samples. Material: naive CD4+ T cells from PBMCs. The subset: CD45RA+ positively selected. DNA of the CDR3: TGTGCCAGCAGCCAAGATATAAGGGGGGACACTGAAGCTTTCTTT. It is translated as CASSQDIRGDTEAFF.